This record concerns one T cell receptor beta chain sequence. The data are from a study of T cells in localized non-small cell lung cancer. V lost 6 bases, J lost 3 bases, and 11 bases lay in between. Germline CDR1 reads KGHSH; CDR2 reads LQKENI. The CDR3 covers 13 residues. Clones were read by immunoSEQ multiplex PCR, and TCRdb kept only the in-frame ones, dropping some. The data contain about 22,000 clones, approximately 86% of them singletons. V usage is TRBV18 and J usage is TRBJ2-5; D remains unclear. The starting material was PBMCs, obtained before any cancer treatment. This TCR derives from a man aged 35-69 years with stage II squamous cell lung carcinoma. The CDR3 region is CASSQLREETQYF. In DNA form, the CDR3 reads TGTGCCAGCTCGCAATTAAGGGAAGAGACCCAGTACTTC.